The clone carrying this TCR beta chain was observed many times. The antigen is unknown. The CDR3 sequence is 12 residues long. Germline lookup yields CDR1 SQVTM and CDR2 ANQGSEA. V was shortened by 4 bases and J by 5 bases, with 11 bases between the two germline ends. It was RNA transcripts that yielded the amplified TCR beta CDR3 regions. First-round RT-PCR with HTBI primers amplified the TCR CDR3 region. MiXCR was run by TCRdb on the multiplex PCR reads, yielding one entry per CDR3 protein. Among over 250,000 distinct CDR3 sequences, around a quarter were seen once, and the ten largest hold about a quarter. These data originate in a study of T cells in Graves' hyperthyroidism and ophthalmopathy. Study findings and constraints: Clonotypes that were expanded in thyroid above 0.001 mostly appeared in blood too. Stable hyperthyroidism was separated from ophthalmopathy by a model based on 13 V-J features.

The study collected blood at first hyperthyroidism diagnosis, before any ophthalmopathy symptoms arose. The chain combines TRBV29-1 with TRBJ2-5; D not certain. The sequenced material came from blood. The TCR was taken from a man aged 40-50 years with Graves' hyperthyroidism that later progressed to Graves' ophthalmopathy. The CDR3 is CSVGAAVETQYF. DNA for the CDR3: TGCAGCGTTGGGGCAGCCGTGGAGACCCAGTACTTC.